This T cell receptor (beta chain) was identified in a study of T cell responses to AZD1222 COVID-19 vaccine. About the research overall: Analyses pooled second doses at about 4 or about 12 weeks. Study-level findings and limits: Nearly half of spike-specific TCRs reportedly target variant regions that are unmutated in the B.1.351 and B.1.1.7 variants.

With regard to this clone: What it binds is not known.

The assay was immunoSEQ multiplex PCR, and TCRdb's table has in-frame clones only and misses some. The sample records some 170,000 clones, about 92% being singletons. CDR1 and CDR2 (germline): MNHEY, SMNVEV (reference sequence). The CDR3 has 14 residues. V lost 8 bases and J 2 bases, leaving 15 bases between the germline ends. The TCR was taken from an adult in good health. The specimen comprised peripheral blood, sampled on day 0 of AZD1222 vaccination. The chain combines TRBV27 with TRBJ2-5; D might be TRBD2 (5 bases). This chain's CDR3 is CASRRTSRQETQYF. DNA for the CDR3: TGTGCCAGCCGCCGTACTAGTAGACAAGAGACCCAGTACTTC.